A selection of T cell receptor beta chains follows, all from one sample in a study of T cells in Graves' hyperthyroidism and ophthalmopathy. TCRdb itself ran the multiplex PCR reads through MiXCR, one entry per CDR3 protein. The table lists over 650,000 distinct CDR3 sequences, nearly 45% of them singletons. The specimen was peripheral blood or thyroid tissue (not recorded which). The receptors shown here come from an adult man with Graves' disease, either hyperthyroidism or ophthalmopathy (not recorded which). The CDR3 runs from the conserved cysteine through the conserved F or W. The order of the fields is J gene, clone size, V gene, D gene, CDR3 protein, CDR3 DNA. D genes are given only for firm matches. A row's size may be missing; if present it is once, few, many or a size class.

j_gene: TRBJ1-2
abundance: few
v_gene: TRBV24-1
d_gene: NA
CDR3aa: CASRRTEVYGYTF
CDR3nt: TGTGCCAGCAGAAGGACGGAAGTCTATGGCTACACCTTC

j_gene: TRBJ2-7
abundance: NA
v_gene: TRBV14
d_gene: TRBD2
CDR3aa: CASSQEAGGRYEQYF
CDR3nt: TGTGCCAGCAGCCAAGAAGCGGGGGGGCGGTACGAGCAGTACTTC

j_gene: TRBJ1-1
abundance: NA
v_gene: TRBV7-9
d_gene: NA
CDR3aa: CASSLDPGLVSEAFF
CDR3nt: TGTGCCAGCAGCTTAGATCCAGGGCTTGTCTCTGAAGCTTTCTTT

j_gene: TRBJ2-7
abundance: NA
v_gene: TRBV7-2
d_gene: NA
CDR3aa: CASSSPRTFTSYEQYF
CDR3nt: TGTGCCAGCAGCTCACCACGGACGTTCACCTCCTACGAGCAGTACTTC

j_gene: TRBJ1-5
abundance: NA
v_gene: TRBV7-3
d_gene: NA
CDR3aa: CASSLFGGRVGQPQHF
CDR3nt: TGTGCCAGCAGCTTATTTGGGGGAAGGGTAGGCCAGCCCCAGCATTTT

j_gene: TRBJ2-7
abundance: NA
v_gene: TRBV7-2
d_gene: NA
CDR3aa: CASRGVSYEQYF
CDR3nt: TGTGCCAGCAGGGGGGTCTCCTACGAGCAGTACTTC

j_gene: TRBJ1-2
abundance: NA
v_gene: TRBV7-6
d_gene: NA
CDR3aa: CARDLSSNGYTF
CDR3nt: TGTGCTAGAGATCTGTCATCGAATGGCTACACCTTC

j_gene: TRBJ1-1
abundance: NA
v_gene: TRBV9
d_gene: NA
CDR3aa: CASSVVAGEEAFF
CDR3nt: TGTGCCAGCAGCGTAGTAGCAGGGGAGGAAGCTTTCTTT

j_gene: TRBJ1-1
abundance: few
v_gene: TRBV10-3
d_gene: NA
CDR3aa: CANLRDGSTEAFF
CDR3nt: TGTGCCAACCTCCGGGACGGAAGCACTGAAGCTTTCTTT

j_gene: TRBJ1-2
abundance: NA
v_gene: TRBV25-1
d_gene: NA
CDR3aa: CARGGGYGYTF
CDR3nt: TGTGCTAGGGGGGGTGGCTATGGCTACACCTTC

j_gene: TRBJ1-2
abundance: many
v_gene: TRBV7-8
d_gene: TRBD1
CDR3aa: CASSLLPGQGMDGYTF
CDR3nt: TGTGCCAGCAGCTTACTACCGGGACAGGGGATGGATGGCTACACCTTC

j_gene: TRBJ1-2
abundance: NA
v_gene: TRBV15
d_gene: TRBD1
CDR3aa: CATSRARGTAGYTF
CDR3nt: TGTGCCACCAGCAGGGCTCGCGGGACAGCGGGATACACCTTC

j_gene: TRBJ1-1
abundance: few
v_gene: TRBV2
d_gene: NA
CDR3aa: CASSPLRTLNTEAFF
CDR3nt: TGTGCCAGCTCACCGTTGCGGACACTGAACACTGAAGCTTTCTTT

j_gene: TRBJ1-2
abundance: NA
v_gene: TRBV25-1
d_gene: TRBD1
CDR3aa: CASSGTGARYGYTF
CDR3nt: TGTGCCAGCAGTGGGACAGGGGCTCGCTATGGCTACACCTTC

j_gene: TRBJ1-2
abundance: NA
v_gene: TRBV20-1
d_gene: NA
CDR3aa: CSASDRGSANYGYTF
CDR3nt: TGCAGTGCTAGTGATAGGGGATCGGCTAACTATGGCTACACCTTC

j_gene: TRBJ2-5
abundance: few
v_gene: TRBV20-1
d_gene: NA
CDR3aa: CSARGSRGETQYF
CDR3nt: TGCAGTGCTAGAGGAAGCCGGGGGGAGACCCAGTACTTC

j_gene: TRBJ1-2
abundance: many
v_gene: TRBV19
d_gene: NA
CDR3aa: CASSGNSGYTF
CDR3nt: TGTGCCAGTAGTGGCAATTCTGGCTACACCTTC

j_gene: TRBJ2-7
abundance: many
v_gene: TRBV10-3
d_gene: NA
CDR3aa: CAISETGTYEQYF
CDR3nt: TGTGCCATCAGTGAGACTGGGACCTACGAGCAGTACTTC

j_gene: TRBJ2-5
abundance: NA
v_gene: TRBV20-1
d_gene: NA
CDR3aa: CSARDHRSGTQETQYF
CDR3nt: TGCAGTGCTAGAGATCATAGGTCAGGGACCCAAGAGACCCAGTACTTC

j_gene: TRBJ2-6
abundance: many
v_gene: TRBV7-9
d_gene: NA
CDR3aa: CASSLGAGSSGANVLTF
CDR3nt: TGTGCCAGCAGCTTGGGGGCCGGGAGCTCTGGGGCCAACGTCCTGACTTTC

j_gene: TRBJ2-7
abundance: few
v_gene: TRBV7-2
d_gene: NA
CDR3aa: CASSLAHASGEQYF
CDR3nt: TGTGCCAGCAGCTTAGCACACGCTTCGGGCGAGCAGTACTTC

j_gene: TRBJ1-1
abundance: many
v_gene: TRBV7-8
d_gene: NA
CDR3aa: CASSSGGSFTEAFF
CDR3nt: TGTGCCAGCAGCTCGGGGGGCTCGTTCACTGAAGCTTTCTTT

j_gene: TRBJ1-5
abundance: NA
v_gene: TRBV20-1
d_gene: TRBD1
CDR3aa: CSATLGTGGFSNQPQHF
CDR3nt: TGCAGTGCCACCCTCGGGACAGGGGGTTTTAGCAATCAGCCCCAGCATTTT

j_gene: TRBJ2-5
abundance: NA
v_gene: TRBV27
d_gene: NA
CDR3aa: CASSLSAFRSQETQYF
CDR3nt: TGTGCCAGCAGTTTATCCGCCTTCCGCTCTCAAGAGACCCAGTACTTC

j_gene: TRBJ1-2
abundance: many
v_gene: TRBV7-2
d_gene: NA
CDR3aa: CASSVDGQGGYTF
CDR3nt: TGTGCCAGCAGCGTCGACGGGCAAGGCGGCTACACCTTC

j_gene: TRBJ1-2
abundance: many
v_gene: TRBV7-9
d_gene: NA
CDR3aa: CASTGVGHGYTF
CDR3nt: TGTGCCAGCACTGGGGTGGGGCATGGCTACACCTTC

j_gene: TRBJ2-7
abundance: few
v_gene: TRBV10-3
d_gene: NA
CDR3aa: CASSERGYSYEQYF
CDR3nt: TGTGCCAGCAGTGAAAGGGGGTACTCCTACGAGCAGTACTTC

j_gene: TRBJ2-7
abundance: many
v_gene: TRBV29-1
d_gene: NA
CDR3aa: CSVDMFSGGYEQYF
CDR3nt: TGCAGCGTTGACATGTTTAGCGGAGGCTACGAGCAGTACTTC

j_gene: TRBJ1-2
abundance: NA
v_gene: TRBV29-1
d_gene: TRBD1
CDR3aa: CSVGPGDSNYGYTF
CDR3nt: TGCAGCGTTGGCCCAGGGGACAGTAACTATGGCTACACCTTC

j_gene: TRBJ1-2
abundance: few
v_gene: TRBV18
d_gene: NA
CDR3aa: CASSPPGVGYGYTF
CDR3nt: TGTGCCAGCTCACCACCAGGGGTGGGGTATGGCTACACCTTC

j_gene: TRBJ2-7
abundance: NA
v_gene: TRBV7-8
d_gene: TRBD2
CDR3aa: CASSLLTSGSGYEQYF
CDR3nt: TGTGCCAGCAGCTTACTTACTAGCGGGAGCGGCTACGAGCAGTACTTC

j_gene: TRBJ2-7
abundance: NA
v_gene: TRBV7-8
d_gene: TRBD1
CDR3aa: CASSEAGTGLYEQYF
CDR3nt: TGTGCCAGCAGTGAAGCGGGGACAGGGCTCTACGAGCAGTACTTC

j_gene: TRBJ2-5
abundance: few
v_gene: TRBV20-1
d_gene: NA
CDR3aa: CSASDALRETQYF
CDR3nt: TGCAGTGCTTCGGACGCTCTTCGAGAGACCCAGTACTTC

j_gene: TRBJ1-4
abundance: few
v_gene: TRBV20-1
d_gene: TRBD1
CDR3aa: CSALQGAANEKLFF
CDR3nt: TGCAGTGCTCTCCAGGGGGCGGCTAATGAAAAACTGTTTTTT

j_gene: TRBJ2-5
abundance: NA
v_gene: TRBV20-1
d_gene: TRBD2
CDR3aa: CSARDQSGGAGETQYF
CDR3nt: TGCAGTGCTAGAGATCAAAGCGGGGGGGCGGGAGAGACCCAGTACTTC

j_gene: TRBJ1-2
abundance: NA
v_gene: TRBV10-3
d_gene: TRBD1
CDR3aa: CAIRAGTGHIPYGYTF
CDR3nt: TGTGCCATCAGAGCCGGGACAGGACACATACCGTATGGCTACACCTTC

j_gene: TRBJ1-4
abundance: NA
v_gene: TRBV5-1
d_gene: TRBD1
CDR3aa: CASPQEAGTGSEKLFF
CDR3nt: TGCGCCAGCCCCCAGGAGGCAGGGACAGGGTCTGAAAAACTGTTTTTT

j_gene: TRBJ1-4
abundance: NA
v_gene: TRBV20-1
d_gene: NA
CDR3aa: CSANIFGASATNEKLFF
CDR3nt: TGCAGTGCCAACATTTTCGGGGCCTCTGCAACTAATGAAAAACTGTTTTTT

j_gene: TRBJ1-6
abundance: NA
v_gene: TRBV20-1
d_gene: NA
CDR3aa: CSARDFEQGLSSYNSPLHF
CDR3nt: TGCAGTGCTAGAGATTTCGAACAGGGCTTAAGCTCCTATAATTCACCCCTCCACTTT

j_gene: TRBJ2-5
abundance: NA
v_gene: TRBV7-7
d_gene: NA
CDR3aa: CASSHRMGTQYF
CDR3nt: TGTGCTAGCAGCCACAGAATGGGGACCCAGTACTTC

j_gene: TRBJ2-7
abundance: NA
v_gene: TRBV20-1
d_gene: NA
CDR3aa: CSAREYSWRGYEQYF
CDR3nt: TGCAGTGCTAGGGAATACTCTTGGCGGGGCTACGAGCAGTACTTC

j_gene: TRBJ2-7
abundance: few
v_gene: TRBV7-2
d_gene: TRBD1
CDR3aa: CASIHGQGANEQYF
CDR3nt: TGTGCCAGCATCCACGGACAGGGGGCAAACGAGCAGTACTTC

j_gene: TRBJ1-3
abundance: NA
v_gene: TRBV2
d_gene: NA
CDR3aa: CASGRQASGNTIYF
CDR3nt: TGTGCCAGCGGGAGACAGGCCTCTGGAAACACCATATATTTT

j_gene: TRBJ2-6
abundance: medium-sized
v_gene: TRBV15
d_gene: NA
CDR3aa: CATSRDRGTGANVLTF
CDR3nt: TGTGCCACCAGCAGAGATAGAGGGACTGGGGCCAACGTCCTGACTTTC

j_gene: TRBJ2-2
abundance: NA
v_gene: TRBV6-1
d_gene: TRBD2
CDR3aa: CASGLRGGTGELFF
CDR3nt: TGTGCCAGCGGGCTTCGCGGGGGCACCGGGGAGCTGTTTTTT

j_gene: TRBJ1-4
abundance: many
v_gene: TRBV7-8
d_gene: NA
CDR3aa: CASSPTAWGEKLFF
CDR3nt: TGTGCCAGCAGCCCTACAGCGTGGGGGGAAAAACTGTTTTTT

j_gene: TRBJ2-5
abundance: once
v_gene: TRBV29-1
d_gene: NA
CDR3aa: CSVETGQKYF
CDR3nt: TGCAGCGTTGAGACAGGACAGAAGTACTTC

j_gene: TRBJ2-3
abundance: NA
v_gene: TRBV10-3
d_gene: TRBD2
CDR3aa: CAISGPTSGFNTDTQYF
CDR3nt: TGTGCCATCAGCGGCCCTACTAGCGGATTCAACACAGATACGCAGTATTTT

j_gene: TRBJ1-5
abundance: many
v_gene: TRBV7-8
d_gene: NA
CDR3aa: CASSDGTTSNQPQHF
CDR3nt: TGTGCCAGCAGCGATGGGACAACTAGCAATCAGCCCCAGCATTTT

j_gene: TRBJ2-5
abundance: NA
v_gene: TRBV5-1
d_gene: NA
CDR3aa: CASSLSTDDQETQYF
CDR3nt: TGCGCCAGCAGCTTGTCAACAGACGACCAAGAGACCCAGTACTTC

j_gene: TRBJ2-7
abundance: NA
v_gene: TRBV10-3
d_gene: TRBD2
CDR3aa: CAIGGFTSGGDYEQYF
CDR3nt: TGTGCCATCGGGGGGTTTACTAGCGGGGGGGACTACGAGCAGTACTTC

j_gene: TRBJ1-5
abundance: many
v_gene: TRBV7-8
d_gene: NA
CDR3aa: CASSFHGGGQPQHF
CDR3nt: TGTGCCAGCAGCTTTCACGGGGGAGGTCAGCCCCAGCATTTT

j_gene: TRBJ2-7
abundance: many
v_gene: TRBV5-1
d_gene: NA
CDR3aa: CASSMGPANEQYF
CDR3nt: TGCGCCAGCAGCATGGGGCCAGCTAACGAGCAGTACTTC

j_gene: TRBJ2-7
abundance: NA
v_gene: TRBV5-1
d_gene: NA
CDR3aa: CASSLGEVNYEQYF
CDR3nt: TGCGCCAGCAGCTTGGGGGAAGTGAACTACGAGCAGTACTTC